A selection of T cell receptor beta chains follows, all from one sample in a study of T cells and copy number aberrations in small-cell lung cancer. Libraries were prepared by immunoSEQ multiplex PCR; TCRdb keeps only in-frame clonotypes and omits some of them. The sample contains around 2,400 clones, roughly 80% of which appear only once. Sample: normal tissue next to the tumor. The receptor set was obtained from a man in his 60s with small cell lung cancer. Both conserved end residues are part of each CDR3. A D gene is named only where the DNA matches it firmly. Clone sizes are given selectively: once, few, many, or a class where the clone is expanded.

J: TRBJ2-3
size: NA
D: TRBD2
V: TRBV7-9
DNA: TGTGCCAGCAGTTTTACTAGCGGGGGGACAGATACGCAGTATTTT
CDR3: CASSFTSGGTDTQYF

J: TRBJ1-5
size: NA
D: NA
V: TRBV19
DNA: TGTGCCAGTAGTGGGGAGAGCAATCAGCCCCAGCATTTT
CDR3: CASSGESNQPQHF

J: TRBJ1-4
size: NA
D: NA
V: TRBV6-6
DNA: TGTGCCAGCAGTTACAGGGCAACTAATGAAAAACTGTTTTTT
CDR3: CASSYRATNEKLFF

J: TRBJ2-1
size: NA
D: NA
V: TRBV7-9
DNA: TGTGCCAGCAGCTTAGTAGGAGGAGAGCAGTTCTTC
CDR3: CASSLVGGEQFF

J: TRBJ1-6
size: NA
D: TRBD1
V: TRBV4-1
DNA: TGCGCCAGCAGCCGAGACCCAGGACAGGGCGTTTCACCCCTCCACTTT
CDR3: CASSRDPGQGVSPLHF

J: TRBJ2-2
size: NA
D: NA
V: TRBV6-5
DNA: TGTGCCAGCTCTCCGGCAGGGGGGTCCACCGGGGAGCTGTTTTTT
CDR3: CASSPAGGSTGELFF

J: TRBJ1-5
size: NA
D: NA
V: TRBV4-2
DNA: TGTGCCAGCAGCCAAGCCGGCGGGGACGGACAGCCCCAGCATTTT
CDR3: CASSQAGGDGQPQHF

J: TRBJ2-5
size: NA
D: NA
V: TRBV7-2
DNA: TGTGCCAGCAGCTCCAGGGTCGGGGAGACCCAGTACTTC
CDR3: CASSSRVGETQYF

J: TRBJ1-3
size: NA
D: NA
V: TRBV5-1
DNA: TGCGCCAGCAGCTCGGTGGGGACAGGAAACACCATATATTTT
CDR3: CASSSVGTGNTIYF

J: TRBJ1-5
size: NA
D: NA
V: TRBV25-1
DNA: TGTGCCAGCAGTGACCGAGAAGGCGGGATCCAGCCCCAGCATTTT
CDR3: CASSDREGGIQPQHF

J: TRBJ1-4
size: NA
D: NA
V: TRBV6-1
DNA: TGTGCCAGCAGGGAGGCGGGATTCACTAATGAAAAACTGTTTTTT
CDR3: CASREAGFTNEKLFF

J: TRBJ2-5
size: NA
D: TRBD2
V: TRBV10-1
DNA: TGCGCCAGCAGTGAAATAGCGGGGGGGCCCCAGTACTTC
CDR3: CASSEIAGGPQYF

J: TRBJ2-6
size: NA
D: NA
V: TRBV25-1
DNA: TGTGCCAGCAGTAATTTCTGTGGACAAAGTCGGGCCAACGTCCTGACTTTC
CDR3: CASSNFCGQSRANVLTF

J: TRBJ1-3
size: NA
D: NA
V: TRBV7-2
DNA: TGTGCCAGCAGCAGTCACGTTCTCTCTGGAAACACCATATATTTT
CDR3: CASSSHVLSGNTIYF

J: TRBJ2-7
size: NA
D: TRBD2
V: TRBV7-9
DNA: TGTGCCAGCAGCACTAGCGGGAGTGGGTCCTACGAGCAGTACTTC
CDR3: CASSTSGSGSYEQYF

J: TRBJ1-4
size: NA
D: NA
V: TRBV14
DNA: TGTGCCAGCAGGGAGACCGGGTCGGGAGTTGAAAAACTGTTTTTT
CDR3: CASRETGSGVEKLFF

J: TRBJ2-2
size: NA
D: TRBD1
V: TRBV29-1
DNA: TGCAGCGCGGACAGGGGAATTGGGGGGGAGCTGTTTTTT
CDR3: CSADRGIGGELFF

J: TRBJ1-1
size: NA
D: NA
V: TRBV18
DNA: TGTGCCAGCTCACTGACAGGCCTGAACACTGAAGCTTTCTTT
CDR3: CASSLTGLNTEAFF

J: TRBJ1-2
size: NA
D: NA
V: TRBV4-1
DNA: TGCGCCAGCAGCCTGGGACGCAACTATGGCTACACCTTC
CDR3: CASSLGRNYGYTF

J: TRBJ2-5
size: NA
D: NA
V: TRBV15
DNA: TGTGCCACCAGCAGAGATTTGACAGAAGAGACTCAGTACTTC
CDR3: CATSRDLTEETQYF

J: TRBJ2-2
size: NA
D: NA
V: TRBV11-3
DNA: TGTGCCAGCAGCTTAAACACCGGGGAGCTGTTTTTT
CDR3: CASSLNTGELFF

J: TRBJ2-5
size: NA
D: NA
V: TRBV18
DNA: TGTGCCAGCTCACCTCAGGAGGCCATAAAAACGGGTATGGAGGACTTC
CDR3: CASSPQEAIKTGMEDF

J: TRBJ2-1
size: NA
D: TRBD1
V: TRBV11-2
DNA: TGTGCCAGCAGCTTATTTTCGGGACAGGGAGGCAATGAGCAGTTCTTC
CDR3: CASSLFSGQGGNEQFF

J: TRBJ2-1
size: NA
D: NA
V: TRBV9
DNA: TGTGCCAGCAGCGTATATGTGGGCAATGAGCAGTTCTTC
CDR3: CASSVYVGNEQFF

J: TRBJ1-1
size: NA
D: NA
V: TRBV4-1
DNA: TGCGCCAGCAGCCAAGAATCGTTGAACACTGAAGCTTTCTTT
CDR3: CASSQESLNTEAFF

J: TRBJ1-3
size: NA
D: NA
V: TRBV11-2
DNA: TGTGCCAGCAGCTTAGATGGGTCAAACACCATATATTTT
CDR3: CASSLDGSNTIYF

J: TRBJ1-1
size: NA
D: TRBD1
V: TRBV5-1
DNA: TGCGCCAGCACAGGACCGGGACAGGGCGACACTGAAGCTTTCTTT
CDR3: CASTGPGQGDTEAFF

J: TRBJ2-2
size: NA
D: TRBD1
V: TRBV5-1
DNA: TGCGCCAGCAGCTTACAGGGGTCCGGGGAGCTGTTTTTT
CDR3: CASSLQGSGELFF

J: TRBJ2-7
size: few
D: NA
V: TRBV15
DNA: TGTGCCACCAGCAGACATCCACAGGGCCAAGCGGGATGGGACGAGCAGTACTTC
CDR3: CATSRHPQGQAGWDEQYF